Here is one T cell receptor beta chain with its context. The second PCR ran about 6 to 12 cycles with a sample-barcoded 5' primer and J-beta primers. TCRdb reanalysed the 5' RACE reads using MiXCR and keeps one entry per CDR3 protein. This sample has about 1.1 million distinct CDR3 sequences, with roughly two fifths found just once. The record originates from a study of blood T cells in healthy people across ages. Germline CDR1 and CDR2: DFQATT and SNEGSKA (reference sequence). There are 14 residues in the CDR3. J lost 4 bases, V lost 5 bases, and 9 bases had no gene match. Sequencing was done on a sample of blood. This TCR was sampled from a man younger than 35 in good health. The chain carries TRBV20-1 and TRBJ2-5; 8 nucleotides match TRBD1. CDR3 protein: CSAERTGLLETQYF. The CDR3 DNA sequence: TGCAGTGCTGAGCGGACAGGGCTATTAGAGACCCAGTACTTC.